This T cell receptor (beta chain) was recorded in a study of monozygotic twins with inflammatory bowel disease. Blood was drawn at approximately 2.7 ml per donor. The CDR3 runs 13 residues. Germline-derived CDR1 and CDR2 are SGHRS and YFSETQ. Concerning this clonotype: Its antigen is as yet unknown.

Each of TCRalpha and TCRbeta cDNA went through two nested PCRs, lasting approximately 16 and 9 cycles. After re-calling the 5' RACE reads, TCRdb lists one entry per CDR3 protein, DNA absent. The sample totals 330,000 or so distinct CDR3 sequences; its top ten clones hold 2% to 2.5%. Overall study results and limits: Twins classed as concordant or discordant showed no difference in repertoire similarity, possibly from limited power.

The source material was blood. The sequence was collected from a human donor with ulcerative colitis or Crohn's disease, or a healthy co-twin of an affected twin (not recorded which). The J gene is TRBJ2-5, the V gene TRBV5-1; TCRdb calls TRBD2, which cannot be checked without DNA. This CDR3 reads CASSLPAGETQYF.